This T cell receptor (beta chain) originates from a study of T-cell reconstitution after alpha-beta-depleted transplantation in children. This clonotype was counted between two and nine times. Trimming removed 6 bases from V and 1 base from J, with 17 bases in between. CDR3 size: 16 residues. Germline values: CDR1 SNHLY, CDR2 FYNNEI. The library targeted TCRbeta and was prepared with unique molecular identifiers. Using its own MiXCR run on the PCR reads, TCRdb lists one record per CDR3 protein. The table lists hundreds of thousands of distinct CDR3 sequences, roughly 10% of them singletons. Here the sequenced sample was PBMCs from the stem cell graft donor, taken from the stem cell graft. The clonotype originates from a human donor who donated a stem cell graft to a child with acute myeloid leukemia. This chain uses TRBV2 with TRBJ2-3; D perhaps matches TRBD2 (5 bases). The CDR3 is CASRLDEGGGTDTQYF. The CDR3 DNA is TGTGCCAGCAGACTGGATGAGGGTGGAGGCACAGATACGCAGTATTTT.